This T cell receptor (beta chain) was sequenced during a study of cytomegalovirus exposure and HLA in healthy donors. This CDR3 is built from 15 residues. V was trimmed by 3 bases and J by 2 bases, leaving 14 bases between them. In germline, CDR1 is LGHNA, CDR2 YSLEER. The study's findings and limits: TCR beta sequences reportedly predicted most subjects' HLA-A and HLA-B alleles accurately. According to a later analysis, donors in an Asian-associated ancestry cluster reportedly had fewer N-insertions than the approximately 720-donor mean. In a later analysis, fewer than 20,000 TCR beta sequences were associated with HLA alleles at 0.05 false discovery rate.

A multiplex PCR was run with 60 Vbeta primers and 13 Jbeta primers. Measured with immunoSEQ multiplex PCR; TCRdb has only the in-frame clones, and not every one. Of roughly 130,000 clones listed, roughly 80% were seen once; the top ten hold roughly 4.2%. This clone turned up a few times. The antigen remains unidentified. This receptor was identified in a woman aged 40 to 50 in good health and CMV-seronegative. Specimen: PBMCs. The gene calls are TRBV4-3 and TRBJ2-7; a weak D match, TRBD2 (5 bases). As DNA, the CDR3 is TGCGCCAGCAGCCAGCAGCGGACGGGGACCTACGAGCAGTACTTC. It specifies CASSQQRTGTYEQYF.